These T cell receptor beta chains were read from a single sample in a study of cytomegalovirus exposure and HLA in healthy donors. Assay: immunoSEQ multiplex PCR; the TCRdb copy retains only in-frame clones and omits some. This table holds under 300,000 clones, 86% found once. Sequencing was done on a sample of PBMCs. These receptor sequences come from a woman younger than 35 in good health and CMV-seronegative. CDR3s include the opening cysteine and the closing phenylalanine or tryptophan. A D gene is named only where the DNA matches it firmly. The listing skips clone size in some rows; elsewhere it reads once, few, many or a size class.

j_gene	abundance	d_gene	v_gene	CDR3aa	CDR3nt
TRBJ2-1	NA	TRBD1	TRBV6-5	CASSYSVTGGHEQFF	TGTGCCAGCAGTTACTCGGTGACAGGGGGTCATGAGCAGTTCTTC
TRBJ2-3	NA	NA	TRBV6-5	CASSPGYTDTQYF	TGTGCCAGCAGCCCCGGGTACACAGATACGCAGTATTTT
TRBJ1-5	NA	NA	TRBV7-9	CASSLQGGNQPQHF	TGTGCCAGCAGCTTACAAGGGGGCAATCAGCCCCAGCATTTT
TRBJ2-7	NA	NA	TRBV5-4	CASSWRRGTSSYEQYF	TGTGCCAGCAGCTGGAGGAGGGGTACATCCTCCTACGAGCAGTACTTC
TRBJ1-2	NA	TRBD1	TRBV19	CASRTTGAPSYGYTF	TGTGCCAGTAGGACGACAGGGGCACCATCCTATGGCTACACCTTC
TRBJ2-7	NA	NA	TRBV6-5	CASSYSTQGIGYEQYF	TGTGCCAGCAGTTACTCGACTCAAGGTATTGGATACGAGCAGTACTTC
TRBJ2-3	NA	NA	TRBV30	CAWRQGGGTDTQYF	TGTGCCTGGAGACAAGGGGGGGGCACAGATACGCAGTATTTT
TRBJ1-5	NA	TRBD1	TRBV18	CASSTGQGQIQPQHF	TGTGCCAGCTCGACGGGACAGGGACAAATTCAGCCCCAGCATTTT
TRBJ2-3	NA	TRBD1	TRBV12-5	CASGLPRTGRWDTQYF	TGTGCTAGTGGTTTGCCCCGGACAGGGAGGTGGGATACGCAGTATTTT
TRBJ1-6	NA	NA	TRBV2	CASSFNFFGNSPLHF	TGTGCCAGCAGTTTCAATTTTTTCGGTAATTCACCCCTCCACTTT
TRBJ1-5	NA	TRBD1	TRBV4-1	CASSDRDSGNQPQHF	TGCGCCAGCAGCGACCGGGACAGTGGCAATCAGCCCCAGCATTTT
TRBJ1-1	NA	NA	TRBV7-9	CASSSGGQGGSTEAFF	TGTGCCAGCAGCTCCGGCGGTCAGGGCGGCAGTACTGAAGCTTTCTTT
TRBJ2-3	NA	NA	TRBV6-5	CASSIARSTDTQYF	TGTGCCAGCAGTATCGCGAGGAGCACAGATACGCAGTATTTT
TRBJ2-1	NA	TRBD2	TRBV5-1	CASSLELAEDNEQFF	TGCGCCAGCAGCTTGGAACTAGCGGAAGACAATGAGCAGTTCTTC
TRBJ2-1	NA	NA	TRBV10-2	CASSESQVGSYNEQFF	TGCGCCAGCAGTGAGTCTCAGGTAGGCTCCTACAATGAGCAGTTCTTC
TRBJ1-1	once	NA	TRBV19	CASSIGSLTATPSTEAFF	TGTGCCAGTAGTATAGGGTCCTTGACAGCAACCCCTTCCACTGAAGCTTTCTTT
TRBJ1-1	NA	NA	TRBV7-2	CASSLEGRAFF	TGTGCCAGCAGCTTAGAGGGGAGGGCTTTCTTT
TRBJ1-5	NA	NA	TRBV28	CASSPGGGGNQPQHF	TGTGCCAGCAGTCCAGGTGGAGGGGGCAATCAGCCCCAGCATTTT
TRBJ2-3	NA	NA	TRBV6-5	CASSYVGLSTDTQYF	TGTGCCAGCAGTTACGTGGGCCTTAGCACAGATACGCAGTATTTT
TRBJ2-7	once	NA	TRBV30	CAWSTRRSGAYEQYF	TGTGCCTGGAGTACCCGAAGATCGGGGGCCTACGAGCAGTACTTC
TRBJ1-2	NA	NA	TRBV10-2	CASRIGPTRPRREGGYGYTF	TGCGCCAGCAGGATCGGGCCTACACGCCCTCGGAGGGAGGGGGGTTATGGCTACACCTTC
TRBJ2-3	once	TRBD2	TRBV10-3	CAISGQRGAGDTQYF	TGTGCCATCAGTGGTCAGCGGGGGGCCGGAGATACGCAGTATTTT
TRBJ1-5	NA	NA	TRBV4-3	CASSQAQGSNQPQHF	TGCGCCAGCAGCCAAGCTCAGGGGAGCAATCAGCCCCAGCATTTT
TRBJ2-2	NA	TRBD1	TRBV6-1	CASRTGQGGTGELFF	TGTGCCAGCAGGACAGGACAGGGAGGCACCGGGGAGCTGTTTTTT
TRBJ1-2	NA	TRBD1	TRBV7-9	CASSGPGQGGYGYTF	TGTGCCAGCAGCGGGCCGGGACAGGGCGGCTATGGCTACACCTTC
TRBJ2-2	NA	TRBD2	TRBV6-5	CASSLTSAGELFF	TGTGCCAGCAGTCTGACTAGCGCCGGGGAGCTGTTTTTT
TRBJ2-7	NA	TRBD1	TRBV6-5	CASSYSTGGSYEQYF	TGTGCCAGCAGTTATTCGACAGGGGGGTCCTACGAGCAGTACTTC
TRBJ1-5	NA	NA	TRBV7-2	CASSRQVGGNQPQHF	TGTGCCAGCAGCCGACAAGTGGGCGGGAATCAGCCCCAGCATTTT
TRBJ2-7	once	NA	TRBV11-2	CASSSTGWEQYF	TGTGCCAGCAGCTCAACAGGATGGGAGCAGTACTTC
TRBJ2-1	NA	NA	TRBV11-3	CASSLSGNEQFF	TGTGCCAGCAGCTTATCCGGGAATGAGCAGTTCTTC
TRBJ2-7	NA	TRBD1	TRBV19	CASSWTGLSYEQYF	TGTGCCAGTAGTTGGACAGGGTTATCCTACGAGCAGTACTTC
TRBJ1-4	NA	TRBD1	TRBV16	CASSQSTGGGEKLFF	TGTGCCAGCAGCCAATCGACAGGGGGCGGTGAAAAACTGTTTTTT
TRBJ1-2	NA	TRBD1	TRBV11-3	CASSLFLTGGGYGYTF	TGTGCCAGCAGCTTATTCCTGACAGGGGGCGGCTATGGCTACACCTTC
TRBJ1-6	NA	TRBD1	TRBV7-4	CASSLVTGHSPLHF	TGTGCCAGCAGCTTAGTGACAGGGCACTCACCCCTCCACTTT
TRBJ2-7	NA	NA	TRBV6-5	CASSYSRVAHEQYF	TGTGCCAGCAGTTACTCGAGAGTAGCGCACGAGCAGTACTTC
TRBJ2-3	NA	NA	TRBV4-2	CASSQEAIRDFGADTQYF	TGTGCCAGCAGCCAAGAAGCGATCCGGGACTTCGGCGCAGATACGCAGTATTTT
TRBJ2-7	NA	TRBD2	TRBV5-1	CASSLTPGLAGEQYF	TGCGCCAGCAGCTTAACGCCGGGACTAGCGGGAGAGCAGTACTTC
TRBJ1-1	NA	TRBD1	TRBV5-6	CASSWDRATEAFF	TGTGCCAGCAGCTGGGACAGGGCCACTGAAGCTTTCTTT
TRBJ1-2	NA	NA	TRBV7-9	CASSSEGLYGYTF	TGTGCCAGCAGCTCGGAGGGGCTCTATGGCTACACCTTC
TRBJ2-7	NA	TRBD1	TRBV5-6	CASSWTGGREQYF	TGTGCCAGCAGCTGGACAGGTGGTCGCGAGCAGTACTTC
TRBJ2-7	NA	NA	TRBV6-5	CASSPGQTYEQYF	TGTGCCAGCAGTCCAGGACAGACCTACGAGCAGTACTTC
TRBJ1-1	NA	TRBD1	TRBV19	CASSIDLDRGAEAFF	TGTGCCAGTAGTATAGATTTGGACAGGGGGGCTGAAGCTTTCTTT
TRBJ2-1	NA	NA	TRBV7-2	CASIPPPRFDNEQFF	TGTGCCAGCATCCCCCCCCCGCGCTTCGACAATGAGCAGTTCTTC
TRBJ1-3	NA	TRBD1	TRBV5-6	CASSLDRVRNTIYF	TGTGCCAGCAGCTTAGACAGGGTACGGAACACCATATATTTT
TRBJ2-7	NA	TRBD1	TRBV27	CASSLGTGGSYEQYF	TGTGCCAGCAGTTTGGGGACAGGGGGCTCCTACGAGCAGTACTTC
TRBJ1-5	NA	NA	TRBV21-1	CASSKGRGSQPQHF	TGTGCCAGCAGCAAAGGTCGGGGGAGTCAGCCCCAGCATTTT
TRBJ1-2	NA	NA	TRBV28	CASYLFGGIHTF	TGTGCCAGTTACTTGTTCGGAGGCATTCACACCTTC
TRBJ2-7	few	TRBD2	TRBV28	CASSLGGFEQYF	TGTGCCAGCAGTTTGGGAGGGTTCGAGCAGTACTTC